Shown below are 32 T cell receptor beta chains from a single sample sequenced in a study of blood T cell repertoires in COVID-19. Data came from immunoSEQ multiplex PCR; TCRdb stores just in-frame clones and leaves some out. Among 110,000 to 150,000 clones listed, approximately 84% were seen once. Specimen: PBMCs or T cells enriched from blood (not recorded which). The receptors here all came from a man in his forties or fifties with acute COVID-19.

The chain is built from TRBV28 and TRBJ1-4, with unresolved D. This CDR3 has 12 residues. The V end lost 8 bases, the J end lost 4 bases, and 8 bases lay between the germline ends. CDR1 and CDR2 from the germline V gene are MDHEN and SYDVKM. CDR3 protein: CASGRNNEKLFF. The DNA for the CDR3 is TGTGCCAGCGGGAGAAATAATGAAAAACTGTTTTTT.

The rearrangement links TRBV27 to TRBJ1-5; 9 nucleotides agree with TRBD1. There are 17 residues in the CDR3. The V gene's germline CDR1 is MNHEY and CDR2 SMNVEV (reference sequence). The V gene end was trimmed by 6 bases and the J gene end by 3 bases; junction bases not matched to a gene: 12. The CDR3 protein is CASRLTGGRIANQPQHF. DNA for the CDR3: TGTGCCAGCAGATTAACAGGGGGCCGTATAGCCAATCAGCCCCAGCATTTT.

The chain has TRBV3-1 (or the pseudogene TRBV3-2) and TRBJ2-1, with 9 bases aligning to TRBD2. The length of the CDR3 is 15 residues. Germline V gives CDR1 LGHDT, CDR2 YNNKEL (reference sequence). Germline trimming cut 4 bases from V and 0 bases from J; bases unmatched to any gene: 1. DNA for the CDR3: TGTGCCAGCAGCCTACTAGCGGGCTCCTACAATGAGCAGTTCTTC. This sequence encodes CASSLLAGSYNEQFF.

V and J are TRBV19 and TRBJ2-2; 8 bases are shared with TRBD1. Trimming cost V 5 bases and J 6 bases; bases outside gene matches: 8. The CDR3 has 15 amino acids. Germline V gene sequence: CDR1 LNHDA, CDR2 SQIVND (reference sequence). The CDR3 reads CASSRQGAGPGELFF. The CDR3, as DNA: TGTGCCAGTAGTCGTCAGGGGGCCGGCCCCGGGGAGCTGTTTTTT.

This clone was picked up a small number of times. In nucleotides, the CDR3 is TGTGCCAGCAGTCTGACGGGATCTTATGGCTACACCTTC. Its translation is CASSLTGSYGYTF. The genes are TRBV27 and TRBJ1-2; D remains ambiguous. The CDR3 contains 13 residues. In germline, CDR1 is MNHEY, CDR2 SMNVEV (reference sequence). The V end was cut by 5 bases, the J end by 5 bases, with 12 bases between.

V usage is TRBV12-5 and J usage is TRBJ2-5, with D possibly matching TRBD2 (6 bases). Germline lookup yields CDR1 LGHNT and CDR2 FRNRAP. V was cut by 7 bases and J by 2 bases, with 14 bases left in between. The CDR3 totals 14 residues. This CDR3 is CASAQGGGQETQYF. In DNA form, the CDR3 reads TGTGCTAGTGCGCAGGGAGGCGGGCAAGAGACCCAGTACTTC.

CDR3 nucleotide sequence: TGTGCCAGCAAACAAGCGGGGGTTTCCACCGGGGAGCTGTTTTTT. Protein product: CASKQAGVSTGELFF. The chain employs TRBV5-4 and TRBJ2-2; 8 nucleotides align to TRBD2. V dropped 6 bases and J dropped 4; count of bases not matched to a gene: 8. The length of the CDR3 is 15 residues. The germline CDR1 and CDR2 sequences are SGHNT and YYREEE (reference sequence).

The chain links TRBV12-1 to TRBJ2-2; TRBD2 reflects the table's D call only, with no check against the DNA. TRBV12-1 represents a pseudogene. The length of the CDR3 is 14 residues. The CDR3 protein is CASSFRGYTGELFF. The CDR3 DNA follows: TGTGCCAGCAGCTTTAGAGGGTACACCGGGGAGCTGTTTTTT.

The chain joins TRBV5-6 to TRBJ1-5, with a possible D match to TRBD1 (5 bases). V gave up 4 bases and J gave up 7 bases, with 12 bases separating them. Germline V gene data show CDR1 as SGHDT and CDR2 as YYEEEE. The CDR3 consists of 13 residues. The DNA for the CDR3 is TGTGCCAGCAGCCCGGGGGGGGGACAGCCCCAGCATTTT. This translates into CASSPGGGQPQHF.

V and J are TRBV20-1 and TRBJ2-1; 14 bases align to TRBD2. The CDR3 loop spans 19 amino acids. Trimming took 3 bases from V and 5 from J; bases not matched to a gene: 15. Germline V gene sequence: CDR1 DFQATT, CDR2 SNEGSKA (reference sequence). The CDR3 DNA reads as TGCAGTGCTAGTCTACCGGGACTAGCGGGGGTCAAACATCACAATGAGCAGTTCTTC. Protein sequence: CSASLPGLAGVKHHNEQFF.

This chain's CDR3 is CASSLIIFGEQFF. As DNA, the CDR3 is TGTGCCAGCAGTTTAATAATATTCGGTGAGCAGTTCTTC. This chain uses TRBV12-3 or TRBV12-4 with TRBJ2-1; unclear D gene. V was shortened by 2 bases and J by 9 bases, with 11 bases between the two germline ends. The CDR3 is 13 residues long.

This clone was observed a single time. The V gene is TRBV5-4, the J gene TRBJ2-1, with TRBD2 identical over 16 bases. Germline V CDR1 and CDR2: SGHNT, YYREEE (reference sequence). This CDR3 has 18 residues. The V segment lost 4 bases and the J segment 0 bases; nucleotides outside the gene matches: 4. As DNA, the CDR3 is TGTGCCAGCAGCGCGGGACTAGCGGGAGGGTTCTCCTACAATGAGCAGTTCTTC. It yields the protein CASSAGLAGGFSYNEQFF.

The V gene is TRBV5-1, the J gene TRBJ1-1, with D hard to call. Germline lookup yields CDR1 SGHRS and CDR2 YFSETQ. The CDR3 contains 14 residues. Trimming stripped 0 bases from V and 3 bases from J, with 9 bases between. The CDR3 sequence: CASSLAAGDTEAFF. The CDR3 region has the DNA TGCGCCAGCAGCTTGGCCGCCGGGGACACTGAAGCTTTCTTT.

The chain employs TRBV5-4 and TRBJ1-3; D is unclear. V was shortened by 0 bases and J by 2 bases, with 9 bases between the two germline ends. CDR3 length equals 15 residues. Per the germline V gene, CDR1 is SGHNT and CDR2 is YYREEE (reference sequence). This CDR3 is CASSLAAGTGNTIYF. CDR3 coding DNA: TGTGCCAGCAGCTTGGCGGCGGGGACTGGAAACACCATATATTTT.

The chain links TRBV9 to TRBJ2-3, with no clear D. In germline, CDR1 is SGDLS, CDR2 YYNGEE. The CDR3 totals 16 residues. Trimming left V 0 bases short and J 0 bases short, with 11 bases between. The CDR3 nucleotides are TGTGCCAGCAGCGTAGAACGTAGCTGGAGCACAGATACGCAGTATTTT. Translation gives CASSVERSWSTDTQYF.

The chain couples TRBV3-1 (or the pseudogene TRBV3-2) to TRBJ2-5, with D perhaps matching TRBD2 (5 bases). CDR1 and CDR2 (germline): LGHDT, YNNKEL (reference sequence). The CDR3 contains 15 residues. Deletions cut 4 bases from V and 1 base from J, with 13 bases between. CDR3: CASSPTDFFQETQYF. In DNA, the CDR3 is TGTGCCAGCAGCCCGACGGACTTTTTCCAAGAGACCCAGTACTTC.

V is TRBV19 and J is TRBJ1-1; 8 nucleotides match TRBD1. This CDR3 has 14 residues. The ends lost 11 bases at V and 4 bases at J; junction bases unmatched: 12. Germline V gene sequence: CDR1 LNHDA, CDR2 SQIVND (reference sequence). CDR3 protein: CAATRGPIGTEAFF. In DNA, the CDR3 is TGTGCCGCCACCAGGGGGCCCATTGGCACTGAAGCTTTCTTT.

The chain uses TRBV11-3 and TRBJ2-1, with 9 bases that match TRBD2. V was clipped by 2 bases and J by 7 bases; unmatched bases: 6. The V gene's germline CDR1 is SGHNT and CDR2 YENEEA. CDR3 length equals 15 residues. The chain's CDR3 is CASSLTAGGPNEQFF. In DNA, the CDR3 is TGTGCCAGCAGCTTAACTGCGGGAGGGCCAAATGAGCAGTTCTTC.

CDR3 loop: CASSARDSRRETQYF. In DNA, the CDR3 is TGTGCCAGTAGTGCCCGGGACTCTCGGCGGGAGACCCAGTACTTC. The genes are TRBV19 and TRBJ2-5, with D possibly TRBD2 on 6 matching bases. Germline values: CDR1 LNHDA, CDR2 SQIVND (reference sequence). The CDR3 is 15 residues long. V was trimmed by 5 bases and J by 5 bases, leaving 18 bases between them.

The chain has TRBV2 and TRBJ2-7, with D perhaps matching TRBD2 (7 bases). Germline values: CDR1 SNHLY, CDR2 FYNNEI. Trimming shortened V by 8 bases and J by 3 bases, and 20 bases separated the two germline ends. The CDR3 extends over 15 amino acids. CDR3 sequence reads: CASSLHREGHYEQYF. The CDR3 DNA is TGTGCCAGCTCCCTCCACAGGGAGGGACACTACGAGCAGTACTTC.

The genes are TRBV6-2 or TRBV6-3 and TRBJ1-6; the D gene is possibly TRBD1 (6 bases). This CDR3 has 19 amino acids. In germline, CDR1 is MNHEY, CDR2 SVGEGT. The germline V and J ends were trimmed by 5 bases and 10 bases, with 30 bases remaining between them. The CDR3 region has the DNA TGTGCCAGCAGTCGCCGGACAGCTAATTCTAGGGGTCTTGTGTCACCCCTCCACTTT. Translated, it gives CASSRRTANSRGLVSPLHF.

This chain connects TRBV7-9 to TRBJ1-3; D not resolved. The ends were cut back, 10 bases at V and 0 bases at J, with 10 bases in the middle. The CDR3 totals 13 residues. Germline V gene sequence: CDR1 SEHNR, CDR2 FQNEAQ (reference sequence). Here the CDR3 reads CAIWSSSGNTIYF. CDR3 nucleotides: TGTGCCATTTGGTCGAGCTCTGGAAACACCATATATTTT.

The chain employs TRBV3-1 (or the pseudogene TRBV3-2) and TRBJ2-3; tentatively, D is TRBD2 (6 bases). Germline CDR1 reads LGHDT; CDR2 reads YNNKEL (reference sequence). The CDR3 is made up of 14 amino acids. Trimming took off 6 bases at V and 2 bases at J, with 12 bases between the two ends. Here the CDR3 reads CASRSLATTDTQYF. CDR3 nucleotide sequence: TGTGCCAGCAGATCACTAGCAACCACAGATACGCAGTATTTT.

The gene calls are TRBV19 and TRBJ1-2; 7 nucleotides line up with TRBD1. The CDR3 length is 13 residues. The germline V gene encodes CDR1 LNHDA and CDR2 SQIVND (reference sequence). The trim removed 5 bases at V and 5 bases at J, leaving 5 bases unmatched. The CDR3 DNA sequence: TGTGCCAGTAGTGGCACAGGGGTTTATGGCTACACCTTC. As protein: CASSGTGVYGYTF. Looking up the rest from reference TRBV19 and TRBJ1-2 gives the full variable domain: DGGITQSPKYLFRKEGQNVTLSCEQNLNHDAMYWYRQDPGQGLRLIYYSQIVNDFQKGDIAEGYSVSREKKESFPLTVTSAQKNPTAFYLCASSGTGVYGYTFGSGTRLTVV.

This clone appeared a single time. The rearrangement links TRBV7-9 to TRBJ1-1; D not resolved. CDR1 and CDR2 (germline): SEHNR, FQNEAQ (reference sequence). The CDR3 has 10 amino acids. Between the trimmed V and J ends, which lost 10 bases and 2 bases, there was a span of 5 bases. CDR3 coding DNA: TGTGCCACTCTAAACACTGAAGCTTTCTTT. The encoded protein is CATLNTEAFF.

This chain uses TRBV7-9 with TRBJ2-5, with D possibly TRBD2 on 6 matching bases. The CDR3 spans 14 residues. From germline, CDR1 is SEHNR and CDR2 FQNEAQ (reference sequence). V dropped 5 bases and J dropped 6 bases, with 16 bases sitting between them. The CDR3 here is CASSETGVPKTQYF. CDR3 coding DNA: TGTGCCAGCAGCGAGACGGGGGTGCCCAAGACCCAGTACTTC. The full variable domain, with the rest looked up from reference TRBV7-9 and TRBJ2-5, is DTGVSQNPRHKITKRGQNVTFRCDPISEHNRLYWYRQTLGQGPEFLTYFQNEAQLEKSRLLSDRFSAERPKGSFSTLEIQRTEQGDSAMYLCASSETGVPKTQYFGPGTRLLVL.

The chain is built from TRBV19 and TRBJ2-2; the match to TRBD1 covers 7 bases. The junction had 8 bases not matched to a gene; V was cut back by 0 bases and J by 7 bases. CDR1 LNHDA and CDR2 SQIVND come from the germline V gene (reference sequence). The CDR3 is 16 residues long. CDR3 residues: CASSIDPTGSGGELFF. As DNA, the CDR3 is TGTGCCAGTAGTATAGATCCGACAGGGTCCGGCGGGGAGCTGTTTTTT.

The chain has TRBV14 and TRBJ2-3; 7 bases agree with TRBD2. V gave up 4 bases and J gave up 10 bases; unmatched junction bases: 5. Germline V gene lookup returns CDR1 SGHDN and CDR2 FVKESK. The CDR3 runs 12 residues. This chain's CDR3 is CASSRLAGAQYF. CDR3 in DNA: TGTGCCAGCAGCCGGTTAGCGGGTGCGCAGTATTTT.

The rearrangement links TRBV13 to TRBJ1-2, with 8 positions matching TRBD1. Losses at the gene ends were 4 bases for V and 4 bases for J; bases not matched to a gene: 14. The CDR3 is 17 residues long. Per germline, CDR1 PRHDT and CDR2 FYEKMQ (reference sequence). CDR3 DNA: TGTGCCAGCAGCTCCCCGTCCTCTCCAGGGGGCAGCTATGGCTACACCTTC. Encoded protein: CASSSPSSPGGSYGYTF.

The gene calls are TRBV5-1 and TRBJ2-2; tentatively, D is TRBD1 (6 bases). V shed 2 bases and J shed 3 bases, with 11 bases lying between them. Germline V gives CDR1 SGHRS, CDR2 YFSETQ. The length of the CDR3 is 15 residues. For the CDR3, the DNA is TGCGCCAGCAGCTTTACAGGGACGGACACCGGGGAGCTGTTTTTT. It translates to CASSFTGTDTGELFF.

The genes are TRBV7-2 and TRBJ2-5; D may be TRBD2 (5 bases). The CDR3 runs to 13 residues. Germline CDR1 reads SGHTA; CDR2 reads FQGNSA. The V end lost 1 base, the J end lost 5 bases, and 8 bases lay between the germline ends. The CDR3 nucleotides read TGTGCCAGCAGCTTAGGCGGGTCCGAGACCCAGTACTTC. Translation gives CASSLGGSETQYF.

V usage is TRBV25-1 and J usage is TRBJ2-5; 8 bases fit TRBD1. Germline CDR1 MGHDK, CDR2 SYGVNS. The CDR3 is made up of 14 amino acids. V shed 0 bases and J 4 bases; nucleotides not matched to a gene: 1. CDR3 nucleotides: TGTGCCAGCAGTGAATATACAGGGGGAGAGACCCAGTACTTC. Translation: CASSEYTGGETQYF.